The entry that follows covers one T cell receptor beta chain sequence. Its matching antigen is unknown. Researchers ran the PCR with 60 Vbeta and 13 Jbeta primers. Generated by immunoSEQ multiplex PCR, the TCRdb table keeps only in-frame clones and is missing some. The data show about 85,000 clones, about 72% seen once. The sample originates from a study of cytomegalovirus exposure and HLA in healthy donors. General study points: Among CMV-associated TCR beta chains, most appeared HLA-restricted in a later analysis.

This CDR3 region has 13 residues. J was trimmed by 6 bases and V by 6 bases; bases with no gene match: 5. CDR1 SEHNR and CDR2 FQNEAQ come from the germline V gene (reference sequence). This receptor was obtained from a man aged 25 to 40 in good health and CMV-seronegative. The genes are TRBV7-9 and TRBJ2-3, with TRBD1 matching 8 bases. Sequenced input: PBMCs. The CDR3 nucleotides read TGTGCCAGCAGGACAGGGGAAGGGGATACGCAGTATTTT. This translates into CASRTGEGDTQYF.